What follows are 2 T cell receptor beta chains derived from one specimen sequenced in a study of shared clonotypes between healthy human individuals. Cells designated naive CD8 were CD45RO-negative and were positively selected for CCR7, with terminally differentiated effector memory CD45RA+ cells excluded. Profiling relied on immunoSEQ multiplex PCR, and the TCRdb table lists in-frame clones only, not all of them. The table includes 650,000 to 800,000 clones, about 90% detected once. Sequences were obtained from naive CD8+ T cells sorted from blood. Receptor source: a man aged 25 to 45 in good health.

The sample holds one count of this clone. The V gene is TRBV28, the J gene TRBJ1-5, with D perhaps matching TRBD1 (5 bases). Germline CDR1 and CDR2: MDHEN and SYDVKM. Trimming removed 2 bases at V and 0 bases at J, with 11 bases between. CDR3 length equals 16 residues. The CDR3 region is CASSLTGRYSNQPQHF. CDR3 DNA: TGTGCCAGCAGTTTAACGGGACGGTATAGCAATCAGCCCCAGCATTTT. The variable domain in full, with the rest retrieved from reference TRBV28 and TRBJ1-5, is DVKVTQSSRYLVKRTGEKVFLECVQDMDHENMFWYRQDPGLGLRLIYFSYDVKMKEKGDIPEGYSVSREKKERFSLILESASTNQTSMYLCASSLTGRYSNQPQHFGDGTRLSIL.

The chain joins TRBV18 to TRBJ1-2, with 7 bases identical to TRBD1. Germline V gives CDR1 KGHSH, CDR2 LQKENI. V shed 3 bases, J shed 2 bases, and the junction held 3 bases outside the gene matches. This CDR3 has 14 residues. The CDR3 reads CASSPGDSNYGYTF. The CDR3 DNA sequence: TGTGCCAGCTCACCTGGGGACAGCAACTATGGCTACACCTTC.